This section outlines one T cell receptor beta chain sequence together with its context. The antigen remains undetermined. With a much larger clone just one base away, this may be a read error. The sample belongs to a study of glioma-infiltrating T cells. Study-wide results and limits: Only very few CDR3 sequences appeared in both tissue and blood.

CDR3 length: 12 amino acids. V was trimmed by 3 bases and J by 7 bases, leaving 9 bases between them. Germline V lookup: CDR1 ENHRY, CDR2 SYGVKD. Using RNA template, CDR3s of TCR alpha and beta were amplified with iRepertoire arm-PCR. TCRdb passed the multiplex PCR reads through MiXCR, listing each CDR3 protein once. The repertoire includes some 110,000 distinct CDR3 sequences, more than 20% of them detected once, and approximately 16% sits in the top ten. This chain links TRBV10-3 with TRBJ1-1; D uncertain. The clonotype comes from a human donor with low-grade glioma or glioblastoma, undergoing nonglioma brain surgery, or in good health (not recorded which). Sequencing was performed on glioma tissue, nonneoplastic brain tissue, or PBMCs (not recorded which). CDR3 protein: CAISDGNREAFF. The CDR3 DNA is TGTGCCATCAGTGACGGAAACCGTGAAGCTTTCTTT.